One and the same sample provided the 25 T cell receptor beta chains below, sequenced in a study of T-cell memory formation after mild COVID-19. TCRdb re-derived calls from the 5' RACE reads in MiXCR, one entry per CDR3 protein. The table shows just over 400,000 distinct CDR3 sequences, with less than 25% occurring only once. Sequencing used PBMCs or a T cell subset sorted from them (not recorded which). Receptors originate from an adult woman who had mild COVID-19 (a few samples of this study predate the infection). Cell type and time point are not known.

This rearrangement joins TRBV12-3 or TRBV12-4 to TRBJ1-1; D is undetermined. The V end lost 0 bases, the J end lost 4 bases, and 9 bases lay between the germline ends. The CDR3 sequence is 14 residues long. CDR3 nucleotides: TGTGCCAGCAGTTTAGCAGGGCAGAGCACTGAAGCTTTCTTT. This codes for CASSLAGQSTEAFF.

This clonotype was seen a few times. The V and J genes are TRBV20-1 and TRBJ2-1; D might be TRBD2 (5 bases). Germline assignment: CDR1 DFQATT and CDR2 SNEGSKA (reference sequence). The V gene lost 4 bases and the J gene lost 6 bases, with 13 bases spanning the gap. The CDR3 consists of 13 residues. CDR3 DNA: TGCAGTGCTACCCCTCGCCGGGGCAATGAGCAGTTCTTC. Translation gives CSATPRRGNEQFF.

This clonotype was observed a handful of times. The chain combines TRBV5-1 with TRBJ2-3; D is possibly TRBD1 (6 bases). V gave up 0 bases and J gave up 11 bases, with 13 bases separating them. Germline V CDR1 and CDR2: SGHRS, YFSETQ. The CDR3 has 13 residues. CDR3 coding DNA: TGCGCCAGCAGCTTGGCCGTGCAGGGGAAGCAGTATTTT. Amino acids: CASSLAVQGKQYF.

The V call is TRBV18, the J call TRBJ2-7; perhaps TRBD1 as D (6 bases). Germline assignment: CDR1 KGHSH and CDR2 LQKENI. Trimming removed 3 bases from V and 2 bases from J, with 11 bases in between. CDR3 length: 14 amino acids. CDR3 bases: TGTGCCAGCTCACCGGACGGGACACCCTACGAGCAGTACTTC. Translation: CASSPDGTPYEQYF.

This clonotype was detected many times. The genes are TRBV27 and TRBJ2-2; a possible D gene is TRBD1 (6 bases). Looked up from germline, CDR1 is MNHEY and CDR2 is SMNVEV (reference sequence). The CDR3 extends over 16 amino acids. Trimming pared 5 bases from V and 2 bases from J, leaving 15 bases between. In DNA, the CDR3 is TGTGCCAGCAGTCCGCAAGGGACAACTAACACCGGGGAGCTGTTTTTT. Its protein product is CASSPQGTTNTGELFF.

The chain has TRBV4-1 and TRBJ2-3, with TRBD1 identical over 7 bases. This CDR3 spans 15 amino acids. Trimming removed 3 bases from V and 5 bases from J; junction bases left unmatched: 8. Per the germline V gene, CDR1 is MGHRA and CDR2 is YSYEKL. CDR3 DNA: TGCGCCAGCAGCCACCCTGAGGGGGCCGAAGATACGCAGTATTTT. This encodes CASSHPEGAEDTQYF.

This chain joins TRBV4-2 and TRBJ2-3; TRBD1 matches at 12 bases. The length of the CDR3 is 16 residues. Germline values: CDR1 LGHNA, CDR2 YNFKEQ. Trimming took 3 bases from V and 5 from J; bases not matched to a gene: 6. CDR3 DNA sequence: TGTGCCAGCAGCCACACGGGACAGGGGGCGAAAGATACGCAGTATTTT. Translation gives CASSHTGQGAKDTQYF.

This clonotype was observed a handful of times. The chain combines TRBV6-5 with TRBJ2-7; D not certain. V was clipped by 5 bases and J by 5 bases, with 16 bases between them. Germline CDR1 is MNHEY and CDR2 is SVGAGI. The CDR3 loop spans 14 amino acids. The DNA for the CDR3 is TGTGCCAGCAGTAGACCCCTAGACCGGGACGAGCAGTACTTC. Encoded protein: CASSRPLDRDEQYF.

The rearrangement uses TRBV20-1 and TRBJ1-6; 8 bases match TRBD1. The germline CDR1 and CDR2 sequences are DFQATT and SNEGSKA (reference sequence). V lost 6 bases and J lost 7; bases outside the gene matches: 8. The CDR3 has 14 amino acids. The CDR3 nucleotides are TGCAGTGCCGGACAGGGCCTAGGGAATTCACCCCTCCACTTT. Translating gives CSAGQGLGNSPLHF.

This clonotype has only a few counts. This sequence joins TRBV19 and TRBJ1-2; no firm D call. The CDR3 loop spans 13 amino acids. Germline V CDR1 and CDR2: LNHDA, SQIVND (reference sequence). V was pared by 3 bases and J by 4 bases, with 9 bases between. The CDR3 is CASSMPTFYGYTF. CDR3 sequence (DNA): TGTGCCAGTAGTATGCCGACCTTCTATGGCTACACCTTC.

The rearrangement uses TRBV4-2 and TRBJ2-5; D uncertain. CDR3 length: 15 residues. Trimming took off 5 bases at V and 4 bases at J, with 17 bases between the two ends. Germline V gene sequence: CDR1 LGHNA, CDR2 YNFKEQ. In DNA form, the CDR3 reads TGTGCCAGCAGCTCTATGCCGTCGCAGCGAGAGACCCAGTACTTC. It yields the protein CASSSMPSQRETQYF.

This clonotype has a handful of counts. The chain couples TRBV12-3 or TRBV12-4 to TRBJ2-7; 7 bases map to TRBD1. V shed 5 bases, J shed 7 bases, and the junction held 5 bases outside the gene matches. The length of the CDR3 is 12 residues. The CDR3 DNA sequence: TGTGCCAGCAGTCAGACAGGGCGGGAGCAGTACTTC. It codes for CASSQTGREQYF.

This clonotype has only a few counts. V is TRBV2 and J is TRBJ2-4, with 12 bases aligning to TRBD2. The J segment lost 0 bases and the V segment lost 7 bases, leaving 10 bases of the junction unmatched. The CDR3 is 18 residues long. From germline, CDR1 is SNHLY and CDR2 FYNNEI. DNA of the CDR3: TGTGCCAGCAACCCGACTAGCGGGAGAGCCTTAGCCAAAAACATTCAGTACTTC. Protein sequence: CASNPTSGRALAKNIQYF.

V is TRBV11-3 and J is TRBJ2-2; the match to TRBD2 covers 8 bases. In germline, CDR1 is SGHNT, CDR2 YENEEA. The CDR3 consists of 16 residues. J lost 0 bases, V lost 3 bases, and 3 bases had no gene match. CDR3 DNA sequence: TGTGCCAGCAGCTTGGAGCGGGGGTCGAACACCGGGGAGCTGTTTTTT. Translating gives CASSLERGSNTGELFF. Looking up the rest from reference TRBV11-3 and TRBJ2-2 gives the full variable domain: EAGVVQSPRYKIIEKKQPVAFWCNPISGHNTLYWYLQNLGQGPELLIRYENEEAVDDSQLPKDRFSAERLKGVDSTLKIQPAELGDSAVYLCASSLERGSNTGELFFGEGSRLTVL.

The chain combines TRBV5-1 with TRBJ1-3; D gene ambiguous. Germline CDR1 SGHRS, CDR2 YFSETQ. The CDR3 runs to 15 residues. V gave up 0 bases and J gave up 0 bases, with 7 bases separating them. As DNA, the CDR3 is TGCGCCAGCAGCTTGGGTGACTCCTCTGGAAACACCATATATTTT. Its translation is CASSLGDSSGNTIYF. Supplemented by reference TRBV5-1 and TRBJ1-3, the full variable domain reads KAGVTQTPRYLIKTRGQQVTLSCSPISGHRSVSWYQQTPGQGLQFLFEYFSETQRNKGNFPGRFSGRQFSNSRSEMNVSTLELGDSALYLCASSLGDSSGNTIYFGEGSWLTVV.

This sequence joins TRBV15 and TRBJ2-7, with 7 bases lining up with TRBD1. Germline values: CDR1 LNHNV, CDR2 YYDKDF (reference sequence). V shed 1 base, J shed 0 bases, and the junction held 3 bases outside the gene matches. The CDR3 is 15 amino acids. CDR3 coding DNA: TGTGCCACCAGCAGAGGGACAGGCGTCTCCTACGAGCAGTACTTC. This encodes CATSRGTGVSYEQYF.

This clonotype showed up just a few times. J is TRBJ2-3 and V is TRBV27, with 8 bases lining up with TRBD2. CDR3 length: 16 residues. CDR1 is MNHEY, CDR2 SMNVEV, per germline (reference sequence). V trimming: 0 bases; J trimming: 4 bases; junction bases outside the gene matches: 6. The DNA of the CDR3 is TGTGCCAGCAGTTTATCCGGCGGGAGGCGACCAGATACGCAGTATTTT. Amino acid sequence: CASSLSGGRRPDTQYF.

This clonotype occurred a few times. CDR3 bases: TGCAGCGACGGACAGGCGGGGACGCAGTATTTT. This translates into CSDGQAGTQYF. The rearrangement links TRBV29-1 to TRBJ2-3, with D possibly TRBD1 on 7 matching bases. Between the trimmed V and J ends, which lost 7 bases and 9 bases, there was a span of 14 bases. CDR1 is SQVTM, CDR2 ANQGSEA, per germline. The CDR3 length is 11 residues.

This clonotype was observed a handful of times. This sequence joins TRBV5-1 and TRBJ1-2; 7 nucleotides align to TRBD1. The CDR3 contains 14 residues. In germline, CDR1 is SGHRS, CDR2 YFSETQ. V lost 4 bases to trimming and J lost 0 bases; unmatched junction nucleotides: 3. Here the CDR3 DNA reads TGCGCCAGCAGCGCGGGACAGACTAACTATGGCTACACCTTC. It translates to CASSAGQTNYGYTF.

This clonotype was detected only a few times. The rearrangement joins TRBV5-1 to TRBJ2-6; D perhaps matches TRBD1 (5 bases). CDR1 and CDR2 from the germline V gene are SGHRS and YFSETQ. V shed 6 bases and J shed 0 bases, with 10 bases lying between them. The CDR3 is made up of 15 amino acids. CDR3 DNA: TGCGCCAGCAACCCGACAGTCTCTGGGGCCAACGTCCTGACTTTC. Protein: CASNPTVSGANVLTF.

This clonotype was recorded a few times. This chain connects TRBV7-8 to TRBJ2-2; 11 positions match TRBD2. The V gene end was trimmed by 1 base and the J gene end by 7 bases; junction bases not matched to a gene: 5. Germline V gives CDR1 SGHVS, CDR2 FQNEAQ. The CDR3 has 16 amino acids. The CDR3 protein is CASSLELAGASGELFF. In DNA, the CDR3 is TGTGCCAGCAGCTTAGAACTAGCGGGAGCTAGCGGGGAGCTGTTTTTT.

In its sample, this clonotype was seen once. The chain employs TRBV7-2 and TRBJ1-4, with D uncertain. This CDR3 has 16 residues. Germline assignment: CDR1 SGHTA and CDR2 FQGNSA. V dropped 1 base and J dropped 7 bases, with 16 bases sitting between them. CDR3 sequence reads: CASSLGFQLRSEKLFF. The CDR3 nucleotides are TGTGCCAGCAGCTTAGGGTTCCAGCTGCGGAGTGAAAAACTGTTTTTT.

The V gene is TRBV5-1, the J gene TRBJ2-7; 12 bases align to TRBD2. CDR1 is SGHRS and CDR2 is YFSETQ in the germline V gene. This CDR3 is built from 19 residues. V trimming: 2 bases; J trimming: 4 bases; junction bases outside the gene matches: 16. The CDR3 DNA sequence: TGCGCCAGCAGCTTAAAGGGACTAGCGGGCCTTGGGGCCTCTTACGAGCAGTACTTC. It specifies CASSLKGLAGLGASYEQYF.

This clonotype was counted many times. The CDR3 loop is CASSLARQTGYEQYF. The DNA of the CDR3 is TGCGCCAGCAGCTTGGCGCGCCAGACCGGATACGAGCAGTACTTC. The chain employs TRBV5-1 and TRBJ2-7; D not resolved. Trimming took 0 bases from V and 4 from J, leaving 14 bases between them. Germline V gene lookup returns CDR1 SGHRS and CDR2 YFSETQ. This CDR3 is 15 amino acids long.

J is TRBJ2-1 and V is TRBV18, with no clear D. The closer fit of TRBJ2-4 to the DNA end suggests the J call may be wrong. CDR1 is KGHSH, CDR2 LQKENI, per germline. The CDR3 extends over 18 amino acids. The CDR3 here is CASSPRSHIRILQRDQYF. The CDR3 DNA sequence: TGTGCCAGCTCACCAAGATCCCACATTCGGATACTACAGAGAGATCAGTACTTC.